This TCR beta chain came from a study of blood T cell repertoires in COVID-19. For the study at large: Sites in the United States, Italy and Spain provided acute and convalescent COVID-19 samples. PBMCs, B-cell-depleted T cells, or T cells were the source of the cDNA or gDNA that made up the material.

In the study's own analysis: Estimation of nucleated cell counts relied on the amplification of reference gene primers. Profiled with immunoSEQ multiplex PCR; TCRdb holds only in-frame clones, not every one. V and J calls plus clone size are reproduced from that table; the DNA served to infer D and trimming. Of some 69,000 clones listed, approximately 83% are singletons. The CDR3 is made up of 15 amino acids. Unmatched junction bases numbered 8, after V lost 6 bases and J lost 5 bases. The receptor's source is a man at least 80 years old with active or convalescent COVID-19. The gene calls are TRBV23-1 and TRBJ1-5; 9 bases are shared with TRBD1. TRBV23-1 is recorded as an ORF, its role being uncertain. Material: peripheral blood. CDR3 loop: CASSGDRAEYQPQHF. In DNA form, the CDR3 reads TGCGCCAGCAGCGGGGACAGGGCCGAGTATCAGCCCCAGCATTTT.